This T cell receptor (beta chain) was captured in a study of blood T cells in healthy people across ages (dated by TCRdb to the mid-2010s). Context from the whole study: In model experiments, roughly one uniquely barcoded TCR beta cDNA molecule per two T cells was captured by template switching. Age-related changes in TCR beta repertoire diversity were measured in the study by deep sequencing normalized with unique cDNA molecular identifiers. The donors were split into four age groups: young (average about 15 years), middle-aged (39), aged (around 67) and long-lived (approximately 80). To avoid experimental bias, donors of different ages were distributed randomly across sequencing lanes. Two additional independent replicas of 1 million unique cDNA reads from the same blood draw were analyzed for two donors (one aged 18 to 29 and one aged 80 or older).

The donors were a few dozen Caucasian individuals from Russia, aged about 6 to 100 years, who were systemically healthy. Roughly 11 milliliters of peripheral blood were drawn from each donor into EDTA-treated Vacutainer tubes. Ficoll-Paque density-gradient centrifugation was used to isolate PBMCs, with at least 6.5 million per sample. Trizol reagent was used to extract total RNA from PBMCs, with at least 6 micrograms per sample. For every donor, an aliquot of PBMCs went through flow cytometry to measure the percentages of naive CD45RAhigh/CD27high T cells. Library method: 5' RACE. Sequencing relied on an Illumina HiSeq 2500. The second PCR ran for about 6 to 12 cycles and used a J-beta primer mix along with a sample-barcoded 5' primer. Each TCR beta cDNA molecule received a unique molecular identifier from a template-switch 5' adaptor carrying 12 random nucleotides. Each sample yielded at least 2.5 million CDR3-containing paired-end reads. First-strand cDNA synthesis was performed from all RNA using the Mint cDNA synthesis kit, with priming by a TRBC-specific oligonucleotide. Following uracil-DNA glycosylase treatment, a first 18-cycle PCR with universal primers M1SS and BC2_uni_R was performed on all cDNA. As for how the authors treated the data: Normalization of each sample was performed by random selection of 1 million high-quality reads, each carrying a distinct molecular identifier. Instead of being binned into consensus sequences, reads that shared molecular identifiers were thrown out. MiTCR, set to a Q25 quality threshold and the strictest error-elimination algorithm, was used for CDR3 identification, clonotype clustering and error correction. Lower-bound total TCR beta diversity was estimated with a nonparametric unseen species model using Euler transformation. TCRdb ran its own pipeline on the public reads, namely fastp trimming at Q25 and MiXCR clone calling, and kept in-frame beta chains. Identical CDR3 protein sequences are pooled into one entry, listed with their most common genes and DNA. It is TCRdb's table, rather than the study itself, that gives the V and J calls and clone size. A total of more than 650,000 distinct CDR3 sequences appear in this sample, 53% of them only once. The ten largest clones capture about two fifths of the sample.

Points the paper makes about the study in general: Because donor CMV infection status was unknown, age-related changes in expanded clonotypes were potentially confounded. Compared with the aged group, more naive CD4+ T cells, fewer expanded clones and increased TCR diversity were shown by the long-lived group, suggesting age selection. Estimates of total diversity from one million sequenced T cells were regarded as lower bounds and underestimates. As age increased, observed TCR beta diversity per million T cells dropped in a roughly linear way, and a significant reduction was already evident by age 40. Bulk unsorted PBMC profiling prevented conclusive comparison of naive and antigen-experienced compartments. There was a strong correlation between observed TCR beta diversity and the percentage of naive T cells measured by flow cytometry.

The V end gives up 5 bases and the J end 2 bases, leaving 11 bases in the junction not matched to a gene. The germline V gene (reference sequence) provides CDR1 DFQATT and CDR2 SNEGSKA. The cysteine opens and the phenylalanine closes a CDR3 of 17 amino acids. The retained sequence is limited to the CDR3, 51 bases, with the frame set at the first base. In this sample, this clonotype turned up a few times. Its antigen is currently not known. Within one base of it there is no much larger clone, and no base qualities were kept. This sequence was found in an older man in good health. The material sequenced was blood. The rearranged segments are TRBV20-1 and TRBJ1-4; 10 middle bases align to TRBD1. The nucleotides read TGCAGTGCTCTAGTAGACAGGGGGCGTCGCACTAATGAAAAACTGTTTTTT. This encodes CSALVDRGRRTNEKLFF.